The clone carrying this T cell receptor (beta chain) was picked up many times. The data were obtained in a study of neurological immune-mediated disorders. Time point given: longitudinal time-point 3. TCRdb reprocessed the 5' RACE reads via MiXCR and lists one record per CDR3 protein. The repertoire includes under 100,000 distinct CDR3 sequences, 4.3% of them detected once, and 5% to 6% sits in the top ten. The CDR3 has 13 residues. The ends were cut back, 5 bases at V and 10 bases at J, with 16 bases in the middle. Germline CDR1 and CDR2: SEHNR and FQNEAQ (reference sequence). The receptor was derived from a woman aged 60-75 years with multiple sclerosis. The chain has TRBV7-9 and TRBJ2-3, with D perhaps matching TRBD2 (5 bases). Sequenced sample: PBMCs. Written as DNA, the CDR3 is TGTGCCAGCAGCGGACCGTCGGACTCGCCGCAGTATTTT. It encodes CASSGPSDSPQYF. Looking up the rest from reference TRBV7-9 and TRBJ2-3 gives the full variable domain: DTGVSQNPRHKITKRGQNVTFRCDPISEHNRLYWYRQTLGQGPEFLTYFQNEAQLEKSRLLSDRFSAERPKGSFSTLEIQRTEQGDSAMYLCASSGPSDSPQYFGPGTRLTVL.